A selection of T cell receptor beta chains follows, all from one sample in a study of vaccination effects on CD4 cells after COVID-19. For these TCRs, the target antigens are not known. This table comes from immunoSEQ multiplex PCR, and its TCRdb copy is limited to in-frame clones, with some not included. This sample has around 24,000 clones, with over 75% found just once. This sample comprised CD4+ T cells from PBMCs cultured with HCoV-NL63 spike peptides, obtained after COVID-19 vaccination. The receptors originated from a human donor who received a COVID-19 vaccine. The CDR3 runs from the conserved cysteine through the conserved F or W. A D gene is named only where the DNA matches it firmly. Rows may omit the clone size; those that give it use once, few, many or a size class.

j_call v_call clone_size d_call cdr3_nt cdr3_aa
TRBJ2-2 TRBV11-2 . TRBD2 TGTGCCAGCAGCTTAACTAGCGGGCAAACCGGGGAGCTGTTTTTT CASSLTSGQTGELFF
TRBJ2-1 TRBV20-1 . . TGCAGTGCTGTAGGTCGGAATGAGCAGTTCTTC CSAVGRNEQFF
TRBJ1-5 TRBV19 . . TGTGCCAGTAGTATAGGGATCGAGGGGTCTGGGCCCCAGCATTTT CASSIGIEGSGPQHF
TRBJ1-5 TRBV6-5 . . TGTGCCAGCAGTTACTCGGCTCGCAGGGATCAGCCCCAGCATTTT CASSYSARRDQPQHF
TRBJ2-3 TRBV3-1/TRBV3-2 . TRBD1 TGTGCCAGCAGGACAGGGGGCAGGACAGATACGCAGTATTTT CASRTGGRTDTQYF
TRBJ1-1 TRBV30 once TRBD1 TGTGCCTGCCCGGGCGGCAGGGGGCGCGGGACTGAAGCTTTCTTT CACPGGRGRGTEAFF
TRBJ2-5 TRBV28 once . TGTGCCAGCACTCCCGTGAGGGGAACCCAAGAGACCCAGTACTTC CASTPVRGTQETQYF
TRBJ1-2 TRBV5-6 . . TGTGCCAGCAGCTCCGGGGGACCGCCCCACCGTTATGGCTACACCTTC CASSSGGPPHRYGYTF
TRBJ2-7 TRBV6-5 . TRBD1 TGTGCCGGCAACCTAGGGGGCCCGGGCGAGCAGTACTTC CAGNLGGPGEQYF
TRBJ2-6 TRBV6-6 . TRBD1 TGTGCCAGCAGTAGATATCGGACAGGGAGCTCTGGGGCCAACGTCCTGACTTTC CASSRYRTGSSGANVLTF
TRBJ2-1 TRBV5-6 . . TGTGCCAGCAGCCCGGGACTCCCGACCATCAATGAGCAGTTCTTC CASSPGLPTINEQFF
TRBJ1-2 TRBV4-3 . . TGCGCCAGCAGCCAAGATGCCAGGCAGAACTATGGCTACACCTTC CASSQDARQNYGYTF
TRBJ1-1 TRBV29-1 . . TGCAGCTCTTGGGGGGGAACTGAAGCTTTCTTT CSSWGGTEAFF
TRBJ1-2 TRBV14 . . TGTGCCAGCACCTCTCGGTCGGGGGCTCTTGGTGGCTACACCTTC CASTSRSGALGGYTF
TRBJ1-3 TRBV6-5 . . TGTGCCAGCAGTTACTCGGGCAGCTTCTCTGGAAACACCATATATTTT CASSYSGSFSGNTIYF
TRBJ1-2 TRBV6-1 . . TGTGCCAGCAGTGAACAGGTTAGCTATGGCTACACCTTC CASSEQVSYGYTF
TRBJ2-2 TRBV4-3 once TRBD1 TGCGCCAGCAGCCAACGAGGGGGCGCGAACACCGGGGAGCTGTTTTTT CASSQRGGANTGELFF
TRBJ2-1 TRBV27 . TRBD2 TGTGCCAGCAGTTCTCGCGGGGGGACGACCTACAATGAGCAGTTCTTC CASSSRGGTTYNEQFF